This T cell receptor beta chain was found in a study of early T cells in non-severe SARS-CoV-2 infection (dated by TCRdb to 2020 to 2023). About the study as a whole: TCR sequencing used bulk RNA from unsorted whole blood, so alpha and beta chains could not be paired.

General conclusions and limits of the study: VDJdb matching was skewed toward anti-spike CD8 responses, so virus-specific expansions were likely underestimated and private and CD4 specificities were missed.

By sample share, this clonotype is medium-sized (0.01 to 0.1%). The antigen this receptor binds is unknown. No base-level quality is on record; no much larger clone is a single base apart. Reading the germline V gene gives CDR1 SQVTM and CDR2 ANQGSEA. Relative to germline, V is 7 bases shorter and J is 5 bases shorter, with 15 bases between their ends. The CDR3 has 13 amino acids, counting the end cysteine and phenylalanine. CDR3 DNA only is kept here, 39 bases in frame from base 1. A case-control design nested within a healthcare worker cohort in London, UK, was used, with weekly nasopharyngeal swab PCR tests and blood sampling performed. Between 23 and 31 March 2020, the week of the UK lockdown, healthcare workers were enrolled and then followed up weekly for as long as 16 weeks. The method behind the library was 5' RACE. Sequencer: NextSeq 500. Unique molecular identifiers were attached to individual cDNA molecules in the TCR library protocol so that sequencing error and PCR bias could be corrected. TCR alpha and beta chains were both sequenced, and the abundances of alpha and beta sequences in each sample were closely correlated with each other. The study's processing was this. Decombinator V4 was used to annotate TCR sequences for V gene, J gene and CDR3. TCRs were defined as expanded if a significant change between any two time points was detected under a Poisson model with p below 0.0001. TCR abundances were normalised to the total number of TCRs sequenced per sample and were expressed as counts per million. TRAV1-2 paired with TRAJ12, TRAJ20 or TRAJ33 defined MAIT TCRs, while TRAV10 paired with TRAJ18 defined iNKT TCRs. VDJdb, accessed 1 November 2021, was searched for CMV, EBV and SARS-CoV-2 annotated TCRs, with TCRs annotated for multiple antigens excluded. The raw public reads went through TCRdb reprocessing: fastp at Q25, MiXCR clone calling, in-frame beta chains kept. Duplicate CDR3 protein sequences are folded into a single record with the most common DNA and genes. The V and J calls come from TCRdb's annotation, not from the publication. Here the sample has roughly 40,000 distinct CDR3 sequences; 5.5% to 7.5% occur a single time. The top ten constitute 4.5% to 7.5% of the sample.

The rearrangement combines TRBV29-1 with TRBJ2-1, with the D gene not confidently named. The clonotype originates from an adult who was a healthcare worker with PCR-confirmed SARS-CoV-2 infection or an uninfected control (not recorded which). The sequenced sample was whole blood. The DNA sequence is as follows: TGCAGCGCCGCAGCGCGGATCCACAATGAGCAGTTCTTC. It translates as CSAAARIHNEQFF.